The next 21 T cell receptor beta chains were all read from a single sample in a study of OX40 agonist ivuxolimab in advanced cancers. Assay used: immunoSEQ multiplex PCR; TCRdb lists only in-frame clones, some missing. The repertoire has tens of thousands of clones, 65% to 85% of them found once; the top ten carry roughly 2.1%. The input for sequencing was CD4+ or CD8+ T cells sorted from blood, taken in a trial of the OX40 agonist ivuxolimab. Receptors originate from an adult with an advanced solid tumor such as melanoma, head and neck, liver or kidney cancer.

The genes are TRBV11-1 and TRBJ2-1; no definite D call. Germline lookup yields CDR1 SGHAT and CDR2 FQDESV (reference sequence). The ends were cut back, 4 bases at V and 4 bases at J, with 8 bases in the middle. This CDR3 contains 13 residues. The CDR3 DNA follows: TGTGCCAGCAGCTCGGAATCATACAATGAGCAGTTCTTC. This sequence encodes CASSSESYNEQFF.

For this clone: Mismatch with germline at one junction end may stem from a read error. The chain has TRBV19 and TRBJ2-2; a weak D match, TRBD2 (5 bases). CDR3 size: 11 residues. The V gene's germline CDR1 is LNHDA and CDR2 SQIVND (reference sequence). The DNA of the CDR3 is TGTGCCAAATACAGTCACCGGGGAGCTGTTTTT. Amino acids: CAKYSHRGAVF. Variable domain in full (rest from reference TRBV19 and TRBJ2-2): DGGITQSPKYLFRKEGQNVTLSCEQNLNHDAMYWYRQDPGQGLRLIYYSQIVNDFQKGDIAEGYSVSREKKESFPLTVTSAQKNPTAFYLCAKYSHRGAVFGEGSRLTVL.

This rearrangement joins TRBV6-1 to TRBJ2-7, with 8 positions matching TRBD2. With 6 bases clipped from V and 4 bases from J, the junction kept 5 bases outside the gene matches. Germline V gene lookup returns CDR1 MNHNS and CDR2 SASEGT. The CDR3 totals 13 residues. CDR3 region: CASRREDTYEQYF. In DNA, the CDR3 is TGTGCCAGCAGGCGGGAGGATACATACGAGCAGTACTTC.

The gene calls are TRBV19 and TRBJ2-5; possibly TRBD2 for D (5 bases). CDR1 is LNHDA, CDR2 SQIVND, per germline (reference sequence). CDR3 length equals 15 residues. Trimming removed 5 bases at V and 5 bases at J, with 18 bases between. Here the CDR3 reads CASSPGVDGWETQYF. For the CDR3, the DNA is TGTGCCAGTAGTCCCGGGGTTGACGGGTGGGAGACCCAGTACTTC. Using reference TRBV19 and TRBJ2-5 for the parts outside the CDR3, the full variable domain is DGGITQSPKYLFRKEGQNVTLSCEQNLNHDAMYWYRQDPGQGLRLIYYSQIVNDFQKGDIAEGYSVSREKKESFPLTVTSAQKNPTAFYLCASSPGVDGWETQYFGPGTRLLVL.

The J gene is TRBJ2-1, the V gene TRBV29-1; D not certain. V lost 6 bases and J 8 bases, leaving 20 bases between the germline ends. Germline assignment: CDR1 SQVTM and CDR2 ANQGSEA. The CDR3 is 14 amino acids. The CDR3 reads CSVTGGALMDEQFF. The CDR3 bases are TGCAGCGTCACTGGCGGAGCCTTAATGGATGAGCAGTTCTTC.

The CDR3 DNA is TGCGCCAGCACCAAGGGACTAGCGGGCACAGATACGCAGTATTTT. Its protein is CASTKGLAGTDTQYF. The chain combines TRBV5-1 with TRBJ2-3, with 11 bases identical to TRBD2. In germline, CDR1 is SGHRS, CDR2 YFSETQ. The length of the CDR3 is 15 residues. Trimming at V came to 6 bases and at J to 1 base, leaving 4 bases not matched to a gene.

V is TRBV4-1 and J is TRBJ2-7, with 10 nucleotides matching TRBD2. This CDR3 has 15 amino acids. V lost 5 bases, J lost 3 bases, and 7 bases stayed unmatched. Germline-derived CDR1 and CDR2 are MGHRA and YSYEKL. The CDR3 nucleotides are TGCGCCAGCAGCTCGCGCCTAGCGGGAGTCTACGAGCAGTACTTC. It yields the protein CASSSRLAGVYEQYF.

The chain uses TRBV4-2 and TRBJ1-4, with TRBD1 identical over 8 bases. The germline gives CDR1 LGHNA, CDR2 YNFKEQ. The CDR3 spans 14 residues. V was pared by 4 bases and J by 8 bases, with 6 bases of the junction left unmatched. CDR3 loop: CASSPDRGQEKLFF. CDR3 nucleotide sequence: TGTGCCAGCAGCCCTGACAGGGGTCAAGAAAAACTGTTTTTT.

The V call is TRBV15, the J call TRBJ2-1; D is undetermined. V lost 0 bases, J lost 4 bases, and 7 bases lay in between. The CDR3 totals 14 residues. From germline, CDR1 is LNHNV and CDR2 YYDKDF (reference sequence). The chain's CDR3 is CATSRDLGYNEQFF. The CDR3 DNA is TGTGCCACCAGCAGAGATCTGGGGTACAATGAGCAGTTCTTC. The complete variable domain, with remaining parts taken from reference TRBV15 and TRBJ2-1, reads DAMVIQNPRYQVTQFGKPVTLSCSQTLNHNVMYWYQQKSSQAPKLLFHYYDKDFNNEADTPDNFQSRRPNTSFCFLDIRSPGLGDTAMYLCATSRDLGYNEQFFGPGTRLTVL.

The chain links TRBV16 to TRBJ1-2; 7 bases match TRBD1. Trimming at V came to 1 base and at J to 0 bases, leaving 5 bases not matched to a gene. Germline CDR1 and CDR2: KGHSY and FQNENV. CDR3 length: 16 amino acids. CDR3 sequence (DNA): TGTGCCAGCAGCCAATACACCGGGACAGCTAACTATGGCTACACCTTC. It specifies CASSQYTGTANYGYTF.

This chain connects TRBV30 to TRBJ2-3; D perhaps matches TRBD2 (6 bases). Per the germline V gene, CDR1 is GTSNPN and CDR2 is SVGIG (reference sequence). The CDR3 covers 15 residues. Trimming shortened V by 2 bases and J by 4 bases, and 16 bases separated the two germline ends. The CDR3 region has the DNA TGTGCCTGGAGTAGGGCGGGAATAGGCCCAGATACGCAGTATTTT. Protein: CAWSRAGIGPDTQYF.

The V gene is TRBV4-3, the J gene TRBJ1-1; D gene unclear. The germline V and J ends were trimmed by 5 bases and 3 bases, with 16 bases remaining between them. This CDR3 is 15 amino acids long. Germline CDR1 and CDR2: LGHNA and YSLEER. The CDR3 nucleotides read TGCGCCAGCAGCGACCAAGTTGGAGAATACACTGAAGCTTTCTTT. This translates into CASSDQVGEYTEAFF.

The chain carries TRBV7-9 and TRBJ1-1, with TRBD1 matching 7 bases. There are 15 residues in the CDR3. The junction had 8 bases not matched to a gene; V was cut back by 1 base and J by 6 bases. CDR1 SEHNR and CDR2 FQNEAQ come from the germline V gene (reference sequence). CDR3 in amino acids: CASSLGQGEFAEAFF. The CDR3, as DNA: TGTGCCAGCAGCTTAGGGCAGGGGGAGTTTGCTGAAGCTTTCTTT.

The chain is built from TRBV7-9 and TRBJ2-7; no reliable D call. CDR1 is SEHNR and CDR2 is FQNEAQ in the germline V gene (reference sequence). Trimming shortened V by 5 bases and J by 0 bases, and 14 bases separated the two germline ends. This CDR3 has 15 amino acids. CDR3 coding DNA: TGTGCCAGCAGCCCCCAATGGCAGAGCTCCTACGAGCAGTACTTC. Its protein product is CASSPQWQSSYEQYF.

This chain uses TRBV7-2 with TRBJ1-6; D gene ambiguous. V dropped 1 base and J dropped 9 bases, with 7 bases sitting between them. The germline gives CDR1 SGHTA, CDR2 FQGNSA. CDR3 size: 13 residues. CDR3 amino acids: CASSLERGSPLHF. CDR3 bases: TGTGCCAGCAGCTTAGAGCGCGGTTCACCCCTCCACTTT.

The J gene is TRBJ1-5, the V gene TRBV6-6, with D possibly being TRBD1 (5 bases). This CDR3 is built from 14 residues. Germline V gene sequence: CDR1 MNHNY, CDR2 SVGAGI (reference sequence). V lost 2 bases and J 5 bases, leaving 10 bases between the germline ends. This CDR3 reads CASSYGGGDQPQHF. The CDR3 DNA sequence: TGTGCCAGCAGTTACGGGGGGGGTGATCAGCCCCAGCATTTT.

This chain uses TRBV27 with TRBJ1-2; 8 nucleotides agree with TRBD1. From germline, CDR1 is MNHEY and CDR2 SMNVEV (reference sequence). CDR3 size: 16 residues. Unmatched junction bases numbered 11, after V lost 5 bases and J lost 3 bases. DNA of the CDR3: TGTGCCAGCAGTCCGTCCCCCGGACAGGGTCACTATGGCTACACCTTC. Amino acid sequence: CASSPSPGQGHYGYTF.

The chain carries TRBV5-6 and TRBJ1-2; weak D call: TRBD1 (5 bases). Trimming shortened V by 1 base and J by 4 bases, and 14 bases separated the two germline ends. Germline V gives CDR1 SGHDT, CDR2 YYEEEE. This CDR3 spans 15 amino acids. CDR3 region: CASSLIGDYLYGYTF. The CDR3 nucleotides are TGTGCCAGCAGCTTGATAGGGGACTACCTCTATGGCTACACCTTC.

The chain joins TRBV5-5 to TRBJ2-7; possible D gene TRBD1, 6 bases. V lost 4 bases to trimming and J lost 3 bases, with 20 bases between them. This CDR3 is 16 amino acids long. CDR1 and CDR2 from the germline V gene are SGHKS and YYEKEE (reference sequence). The CDR3 loop is CASSPEPGHQGYEQYV. The CDR3 DNA is TGTGCCAGCAGCCCAGAACCGGGACACCAAGGCTACGAGCAGTACGTC.

The V gene is TRBV30, the J gene TRBJ2-1; D unclear. Trimming removed 1 base from V and 12 bases from J, with 13 bases in between. This CDR3 contains 12 residues. Germline V gene sequence: CDR1 GTSNPN, CDR2 SVGIG (reference sequence). The CDR3: CAWSGIGGGQFF. CDR3 nucleotides: TGTGCCTGGAGTGGGATTGGTGGCGGGCAGTTCTTC.

The rearrangement links TRBV6-5 to TRBJ1-4, with a tentative D call TRBD1 (5 bases). Trimming took off 0 bases at V and 11 bases at J, with 16 bases between the two ends. CDR1 is MNHEY and CDR2 is SVGAGI in the germline V gene. The CDR3 length is 15 residues. The DNA for the CDR3 is TGTGCCAGCAGTTACTCGAGTCAGGGTTACGGGAAACTGTTTTTT. It specifies CASSYSSQGYGKLFF.